The sequence of this T cell receptor (beta chain) was determined in a study of shared clonotypes between healthy human individuals. Across the study: Those who served as donors were two women and a few men between the ages of 18 and 49.

The naive CD8 fraction comprised CD45RO-negative cells positively selected for CCR7 and excluded terminally differentiated effector memory CD45RA+ cells. Worth noting for this clone: Antigen unknown.

Between the trimmed V and J ends, which lost 2 bases and 3 bases, there was a span of 8 bases. From germline, CDR1 is SGHNT and CDR2 YYREEE (reference sequence). The CDR3 runs 13 residues. Overall study findings and caveats: Unshared clonotypes carried lower generation probabilities than those common to all four donors.

The repertoire was sequenced with immunoSEQ multiplex PCR; TCRdb's copy has only in-frame clones and lacks some. The sample has just over 2,000,000 clones; around 96% are singletons. The sequence was obtained from a man aged 18 to 30 in good health. The chain recombines TRBV5-4 with TRBJ2-5, with unresolved D. Specimen: naive CD8+ T cells sorted from blood. CDR3 region: CASSFWPEETQYF. The DNA of the CDR3 is TGTGCCAGCAGCTTTTGGCCAGAAGAGACCCAGTACTTC. Complete variable domain (other parts from reference TRBV5-4 and TRBJ2-5): ETGVTQSPTHLIKTRGQQVTLRCSSQSGHNTVSWYQQALGQGPQFIFQYYREEENGRGNFPPRFSGLQFPNYSSELNVNALELDDSALYLCASSFWPEETQYFGPGTRLLVL.